Shown below are 5 T cell receptor beta chains from a single sample sequenced in a study of T cell responses to AZD1222 COVID-19 vaccine. TCRdb's table, derived via immunoSEQ multiplex PCR, lists solely in-frame clones and lacks some. The sample yields about 150,000 clones, 80% to 95% seen once. Specimen: peripheral blood, collected on day 0 of AZD1222 vaccination. Receptors were obtained from an adult in good health.

The rearrangement uses TRBV7-9 and TRBJ1-2; D ambiguous. The CDR3 consists of 11 residues. The germline V and J ends were trimmed by 2 bases and 3 bases, with 1 base remaining between them. Germline assignment: CDR1 SEHNR and CDR2 FQNEAQ (reference sequence). The CDR3 loop reads CASSLYYGYTF. The DNA of the CDR3 is TGTGCCAGCAGCTTATACTATGGCTACACCTTC.

The sample holds a few counts of this clone. J is TRBJ1-5 and V is TRBV3-1 (or the pseudogene TRBV3-2); tentative D call: TRBD1 (5 bases). This CDR3 spans 13 amino acids. Trimming took off 2 bases at V and 7 bases at J, with 9 bases between the two ends. The germline gives CDR1 LGHDT, CDR2 YNNKEL (reference sequence). This chain's CDR3 is CASSQSGDQPQHF. CDR3 DNA: TGTGCCAGCAGCCAAAGTGGGGACCAGCCCCAGCATTTT.

The gene calls are TRBV11-3 and TRBJ2-1; TRBD2 matches 14 bases. This CDR3 is built from 17 residues. The V gene's germline CDR1 is SGHNT and CDR2 YENEEA. Trimming at V came to 4 bases and at J to 8 bases, leaving 10 bases not matched to a gene. Here the CDR3 reads CASSSGLAGAGRDEQFF. The DNA of the CDR3 is TGTGCCAGCAGCTCGGGACTAGCGGGGGCCGGGCGCGATGAGCAGTTCTTC.

The V and J genes are TRBV4-2 and TRBJ1-5, with 11 positions matching TRBD1. V shed 1 base and J 4 bases; nucleotides not matched to a gene: 3. CDR3 length equals 16 residues. Germline V lookup: CDR1 LGHNA, CDR2 YNFKEQ. CDR3 region: CASSQGTGGGNQPQHF. In DNA, the CDR3 is TGTGCCAGCAGCCAAGGGACAGGGGGCGGGAATCAGCCCCAGCATTTT.

This chain joins TRBV5-5 and TRBJ2-2; D gene uncertain. CDR1 SGHKS and CDR2 YYEKEE come from the germline V gene (reference sequence). The V and J ends lost 5 bases and 4 bases respectively, with 21 bases between them. The CDR3 has 17 residues. CDR3 sequence reads: CASRWGPPRGSTGELFF. CDR3 DNA sequence: TGTGCCAGCAGGTGGGGTCCCCCCCGAGGCAGCACCGGGGAGCTGTTTTTT. Drawing the rest from reference TRBV5-5 and TRBJ2-2, the complete variable domain is DAGVTQSPTHLIKTRGQQVTLRCSPISGHKSVSWYQQVLGQGPQFIFQYYEKEERGRGNFPDRFSARQFPNYSSELNVNALLLGDSALYLCASRWGPPRGSTGELFFGEGSRLTVL.